This T cell receptor beta chain was captured in a study of T cell responses to AZD1222 COVID-19 vaccine. J was trimmed by 5 bases and V by 4 bases; bases with no gene match: 8. Germline V gene data show CDR1 as SGHRS and CDR2 as YFSETQ. The CDR3 is 16 residues long. TCRdb keeps only in-frame clones here, not all; method: immunoSEQ multiplex PCR. The table records around 140,000 clones, 80% to 90% of them present only once. The receptor's source is an adult in good health. The rearrangement uses TRBV5-1 and TRBJ1-6; 8 nucleotides align to TRBD1. The sample consisted of peripheral blood, taken on day 0 of AZD1222 vaccination. In DNA, the CDR3 is TGCGCCAGCAGCAGACTCGGACAGGGAAATAATTCACCCCTCCACTTT. It encodes CASSRLGQGNNSPLHF.